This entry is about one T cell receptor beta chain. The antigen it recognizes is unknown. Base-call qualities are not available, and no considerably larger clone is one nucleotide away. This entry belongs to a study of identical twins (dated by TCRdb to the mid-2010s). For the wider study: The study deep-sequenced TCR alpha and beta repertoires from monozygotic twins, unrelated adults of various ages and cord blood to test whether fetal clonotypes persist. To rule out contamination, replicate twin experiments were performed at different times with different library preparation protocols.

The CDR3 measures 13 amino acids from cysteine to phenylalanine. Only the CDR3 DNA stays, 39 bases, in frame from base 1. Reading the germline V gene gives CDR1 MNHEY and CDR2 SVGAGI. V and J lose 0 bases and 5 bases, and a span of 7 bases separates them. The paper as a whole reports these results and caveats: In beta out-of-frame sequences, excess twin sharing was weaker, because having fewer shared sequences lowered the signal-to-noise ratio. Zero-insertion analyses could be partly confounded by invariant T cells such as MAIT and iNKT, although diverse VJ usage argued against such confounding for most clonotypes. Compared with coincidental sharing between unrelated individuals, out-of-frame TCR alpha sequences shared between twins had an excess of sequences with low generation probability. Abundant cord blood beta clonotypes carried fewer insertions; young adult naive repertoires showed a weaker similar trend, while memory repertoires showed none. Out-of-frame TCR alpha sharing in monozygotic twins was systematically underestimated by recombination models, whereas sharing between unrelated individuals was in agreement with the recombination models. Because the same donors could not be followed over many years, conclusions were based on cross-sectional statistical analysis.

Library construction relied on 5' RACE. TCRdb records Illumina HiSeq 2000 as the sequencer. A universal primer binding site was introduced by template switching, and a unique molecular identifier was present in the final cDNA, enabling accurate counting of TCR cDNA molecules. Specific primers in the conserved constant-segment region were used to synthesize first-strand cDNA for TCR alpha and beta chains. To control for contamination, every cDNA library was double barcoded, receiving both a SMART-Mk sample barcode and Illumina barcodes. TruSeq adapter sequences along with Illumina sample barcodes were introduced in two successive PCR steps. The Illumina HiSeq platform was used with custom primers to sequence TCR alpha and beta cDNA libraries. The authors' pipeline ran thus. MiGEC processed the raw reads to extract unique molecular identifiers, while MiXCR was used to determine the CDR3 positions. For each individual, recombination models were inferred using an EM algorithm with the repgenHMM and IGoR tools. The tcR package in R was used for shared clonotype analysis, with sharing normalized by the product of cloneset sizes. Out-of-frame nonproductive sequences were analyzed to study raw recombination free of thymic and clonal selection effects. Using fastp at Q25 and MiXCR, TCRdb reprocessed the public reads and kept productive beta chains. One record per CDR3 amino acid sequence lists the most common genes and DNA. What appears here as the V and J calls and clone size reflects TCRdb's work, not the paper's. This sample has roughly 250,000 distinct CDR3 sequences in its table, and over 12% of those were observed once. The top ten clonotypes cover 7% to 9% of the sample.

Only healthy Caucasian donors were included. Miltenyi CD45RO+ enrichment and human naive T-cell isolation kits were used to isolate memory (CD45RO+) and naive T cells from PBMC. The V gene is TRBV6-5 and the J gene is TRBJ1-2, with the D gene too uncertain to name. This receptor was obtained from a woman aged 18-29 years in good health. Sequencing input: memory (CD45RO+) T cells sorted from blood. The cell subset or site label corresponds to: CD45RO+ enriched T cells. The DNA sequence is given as TGTGCCAGCAGTTACTCGAGGCTATATGGCTACACCTTC. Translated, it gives CASSYSRLYGYTF.